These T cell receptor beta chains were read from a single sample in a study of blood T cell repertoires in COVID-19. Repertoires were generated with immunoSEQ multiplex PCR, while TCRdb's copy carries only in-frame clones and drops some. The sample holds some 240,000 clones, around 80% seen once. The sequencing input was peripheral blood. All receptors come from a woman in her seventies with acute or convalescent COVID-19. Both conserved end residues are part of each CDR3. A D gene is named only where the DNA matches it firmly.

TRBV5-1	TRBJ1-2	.	CASSAIGEVGGYTF
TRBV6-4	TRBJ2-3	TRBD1	CASSDTGTGRPDTQYF
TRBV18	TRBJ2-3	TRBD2	CASSPTSGDTDTQYF
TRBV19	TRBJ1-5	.	CASSIDRRYSNQPQHF
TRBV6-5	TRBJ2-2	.	CASSYWGRTGELFF
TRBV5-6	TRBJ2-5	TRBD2	CASIPSGRDWGETQYF
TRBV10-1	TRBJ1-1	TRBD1	CASSGTGDTEAFF
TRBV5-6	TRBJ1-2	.	CASSPSVSPNYGYTF
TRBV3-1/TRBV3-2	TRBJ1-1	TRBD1	CASSPRQGGTEAFF
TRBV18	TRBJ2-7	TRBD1	CASSGQGAMSSYEQYF
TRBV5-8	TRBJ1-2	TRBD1	CASSLVKGAHDGYTF
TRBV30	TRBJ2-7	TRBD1	CAWSRGPYEQYF
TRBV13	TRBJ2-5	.	CASSLGGQETQYF
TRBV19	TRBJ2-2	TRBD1	CARKTGTGDTGELFF
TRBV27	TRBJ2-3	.	CASSFRGQDTQYF
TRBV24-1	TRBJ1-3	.	CATSDRFSGNTIYF
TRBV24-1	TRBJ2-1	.	CATSQTVEQFF
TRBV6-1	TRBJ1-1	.	CASSDRQVGGAFF
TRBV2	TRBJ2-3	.	CASGRGDTQYF
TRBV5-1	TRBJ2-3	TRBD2	CASSPTSGGEDTQYF
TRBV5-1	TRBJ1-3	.	CASSLAVSGSGNTIYF
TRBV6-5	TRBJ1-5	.	CASSSGLLQPQHF
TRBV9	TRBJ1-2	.	CASSVDSNYGYTF
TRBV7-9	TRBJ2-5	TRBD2	CASSPGLAGRYQETQYF
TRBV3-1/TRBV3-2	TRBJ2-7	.	CASSPSTLEQYF
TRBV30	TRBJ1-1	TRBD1	CAWSRTGDTEAFF
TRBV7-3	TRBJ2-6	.	CASSLMATSGANVLTF
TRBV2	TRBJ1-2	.	CASSEVGGGGYTF
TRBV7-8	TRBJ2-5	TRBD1	CANTRDRQETQYF
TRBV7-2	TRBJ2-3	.	CASSLGEGADTQYF
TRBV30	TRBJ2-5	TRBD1	CAWSRATGVQETQYF
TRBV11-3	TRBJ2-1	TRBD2	CASSTHWTSGAENEQFF
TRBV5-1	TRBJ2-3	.	CASSLGEITDTQYF
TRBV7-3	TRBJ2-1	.	CASSLVGGTYNEQFF
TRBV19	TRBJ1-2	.	CASSINAGTAYGYTF
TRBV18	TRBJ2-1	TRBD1	CASSPRRGDSFSAYNEQFF
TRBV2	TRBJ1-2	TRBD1	CASTDRGGYTF
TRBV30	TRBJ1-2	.	CAWTRKESGYTF
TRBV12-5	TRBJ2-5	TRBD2	CASGLGPLAGGWETQYF
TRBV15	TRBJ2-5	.	CATSTRRDSETQYF
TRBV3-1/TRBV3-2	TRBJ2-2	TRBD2	CASSQHRLAGKTGELFF
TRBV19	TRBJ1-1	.	CASSMEGFTVNTEAFF
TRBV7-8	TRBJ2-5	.	CASSSYRDSETQYF
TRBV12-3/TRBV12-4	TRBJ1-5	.	CASSFVDQPQHF
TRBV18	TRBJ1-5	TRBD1	CASSPRDSSNQPQHF
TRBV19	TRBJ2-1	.	CASSIGVGVSSYNEQFF
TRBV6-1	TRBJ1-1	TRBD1	CASSERTGGFPTEAFF
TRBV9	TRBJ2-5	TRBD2	CASSPSLAGGQETQYF
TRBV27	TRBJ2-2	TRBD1	CANRDSNTGELFF
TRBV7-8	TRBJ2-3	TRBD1	CASSLRTGIRLDTQYF
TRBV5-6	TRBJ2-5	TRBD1	CASSLAGTGRQETQYF
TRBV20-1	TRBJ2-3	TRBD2	CSASLAGLGDTQYF
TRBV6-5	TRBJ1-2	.	CASSPPPPTGGYTF
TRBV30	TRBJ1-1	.	CAWSVGGNTEAFF
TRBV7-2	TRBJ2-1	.	CASSLDPGYNEQFF